This T cell receptor (beta chain) was profiled in a study of blood T cell repertoires in COVID-19. At the level of the study: The United States, Italy and Spain were the sources of the acute and convalescent COVID-19 samples.

V was trimmed by 5 bases and J by 7 bases, leaving 12 bases between them. This CDR3 has 13 amino acids. Germline assignment: CDR1 MDHEN and CDR2 SYDVKM. Cohorts were assigned according to the clinical history that participants reported. For recovered donors of Cohort 3, there were two negative PCRs, clearance, or symptom resolution. Original handling: Reference gene primers were amplified, and this amplification served to estimate nucleated cell counts. Assay: immunoSEQ multiplex PCR; the TCRdb copy retains only in-frame clones and omits some. The D gene and trimming were derived from the DNA, and the V and J assignments and clone size from that table. This sample carries fewer than 200,000 clones, 88% of them seen once, and the ten largest clones take 9% to 10%. This clone has just one count.

The rearrangement joins TRBV28 to TRBJ1-5; maybe TRBD1 (6 bases). This TCR was recovered from a woman younger than 30 who had recovered from COVID-19. Material: PBMCs or T cells enriched from blood (not recorded which). The CDR3 region has the DNA TGTGCCAGCAGTACAGGGTCATACCAGCCCCAGCATTTT. Its translation is CASSTGSYQPQHF.